Below are 15 T cell receptor beta chains sequenced from a single sample in a study of blood T cell repertoires in COVID-19. The method was immunoSEQ multiplex PCR; TCRdb's version includes in-frame clones alone and lacks a portion of them. Of some 110,000 clones listed, around 86% are singletons. Sequencing was performed on peripheral blood. These receptors all come from a man aged 70 or older with acute or convalescent COVID-19.

This clone appeared a few times. The chain couples TRBV7-9 to TRBJ1-1; 7 positions agree with TRBD1. J gave up 4 bases and V 4 bases, and 12 bases lay outside the gene matches. CDR3 size: 16 residues. Germline loops: CDR1 SEHNR, CDR2 FQNEAQ (reference sequence). The CDR3 DNA is TGTGCCAGCAGCTGGAGACAGGGTCGGGCGGGCACTGAAGCTTTCTTT. Protein product: CASSWRQGRAGTEAFF.

The CDR3 is CASSRGLNEKLFF. The CDR3 DNA is TGTGCCAGCAGTCGGGGGTTAAATGAAAAACTGTTTTTT. This chain joins TRBV14 and TRBJ1-4; tentatively, D is TRBD1 (5 bases). Trimming removed 6 bases from V and 5 bases from J, with 10 bases in between. This CDR3 spans 13 amino acids. Germline CDR1 is SGHDN and CDR2 is FVKESK. The entire variable domain, with the rest obtained from reference TRBV14 and TRBJ1-4, is as follows: EAGVTQFPSHSVIEKGQTVTLRCDPISGHDNLYWYRRVMGKEIKFLLHFVKESKQDESGMPNNRFLAERTGGTYSTLKVQPAELEDSGVYFCASSRGLNEKLFFGSGTQLSVL.

This clone has more than one count but fewer than ten. The V call is TRBV19, the J call TRBJ1-6; D gene uncertain. V was pared by 4 bases and J by 7 bases, with 11 bases between. The CDR3 totals 14 residues. From germline, CDR1 is LNHDA and CDR2 SQIVND (reference sequence). CDR3 coding DNA: TGTGCCAGTAGTACCAAGTCGAGCAATTCACCCCTCCACTTT. Amino acid sequence: CASSTKSSNSPLHF.

This clone was detected only a few times. The J gene is TRBJ2-7, the V gene TRBV14, with 8 positions matching TRBD1. In germline, CDR1 is SGHDN, CDR2 FVKESK. The CDR3 totals 16 residues. V lost 1 base, J lost 5 bases, and 10 bases stayed unmatched. The DNA for the CDR3 is TGTGCCAGCAGCCAAGGGACAGGGAAGTTCCGGAACGAGCAGTACTTC. Amino acids: CASSQGTGKFRNEQYF.

The chain recombines TRBV10-3 with TRBJ2-1, with TRBD2 matching 10 bases. The CDR3 is 18 residues long. V was clipped by 4 bases and J by 4 bases; unmatched bases: 13. Per the germline V gene, CDR1 is ENHRY and CDR2 is SYGVKD. CDR3 amino acids: CAISVGAGGPTLYNEQFF. Written as DNA, the CDR3 is TGTGCCATCAGTGTCGGAGCGGGAGGGCCTACATTATACAATGAGCAGTTCTTC.

This rearrangement joins TRBV6-5 to TRBJ1-4, with TRBD1 identical over 11 bases. Germline trimming cut 7 bases from V and 6 bases from J; bases unmatched to any gene: 7. Germline V gene sequence: CDR1 MNHEY, CDR2 SVGAGI. This CDR3 has 15 amino acids. The CDR3 bases are TGTGCCAGCACCCGGGGGGGACAGGGGGATGAAAAACTGTTTTTT. Residues: CASTRGGQGDEKLFF.

The chain uses TRBV10-2 and TRBJ2-5, with no clear D. Germline V CDR1 and CDR2: WSHSY, SAAADI. The CDR3 contains 16 residues. V dropped 2 bases and J dropped 3 bases, with 16 bases sitting between them. The CDR3 is CASSEPARVLKETQYF. The CDR3, as DNA: TGCGCCAGCAGTGAGCCGGCCCGGGTCCTAAAAGAGACCCAGTACTTC.

The V call is TRBV7-2, the J call TRBJ2-3; weak D call: TRBD2 (5 bases). This CDR3 comprises 13 residues. Germline V gene lookup returns CDR1 SGHTA and CDR2 FQGNSA. V shed 0 bases and J shed 6 bases, with 7 bases lying between them. The CDR3 sequence is CASSLAREDTQYF. In DNA, the CDR3 is TGTGCCAGCAGCTTAGCGAGGGAGGATACGCAGTATTTT.

The genes are TRBV24-1 and TRBJ1-4; D gene unclear. Germline V gives CDR1 KGHDR, CDR2 SFDVKD. The CDR3 covers 12 residues. Trimming cost V 4 bases and J 4 bases, with 3 bases left between them. The CDR3 sequence: CATSDINEKLFF. CDR3 in DNA: TGTGCCACCAGTGACATTAATGAAAAACTGTTTTTT.

The chain employs TRBV30 and TRBJ1-1; TRBD1 might be the D (5 bases). Per the germline V gene, CDR1 is GTSNPN and CDR2 is SVGIG (reference sequence). V was cut by 4 bases and J by 3 bases, with 15 bases left in between. The CDR3 extends over 14 amino acids. The CDR3 DNA reads TGTGCCTGGACCATAAGGGGTTTTTACACTGAAGCTTTCTTT. Amino acid sequence: CAWTIRGFYTEAFF.

The chain uses TRBV4-2 and TRBJ1-4, with D perhaps TRBD1 (5 bases). Germline CDR1 LGHNA, CDR2 YNFKEQ. CDR3 length equals 15 residues. Trimming shortened V by 0 bases and J by 6 bases, and 11 bases separated the two germline ends. The CDR3 reads CASSQDGAGDEKLFF. The DNA of the CDR3 is TGTGCCAGCAGCCAAGATGGGGCGGGGGATGAAAAACTGTTTTTT.

This rearrangement joins TRBV30 to TRBJ1-3; 12 nucleotides agree with TRBD1. The CDR3 is 16 amino acids. V shed 1 base, J shed 3 bases, and the junction held 4 bases outside the gene matches. The germline V gene has CDR1 GTSNPN and CDR2 SVGIG (reference sequence). CDR3 residues: CAWSAWDRGHGNTIYF. In nucleotides, the CDR3 is TGTGCCTGGAGTGCATGGGACAGGGGGCATGGAAACACCATATATTTT.

This chain uses TRBV5-1 with TRBJ1-6, with TRBD1 as a possible D gene (6 bases). CDR3 length: 13 amino acids. V was clipped by 2 bases and J by 11 bases, with 11 bases between them. Germline CDR1 and CDR2: SGHRS and YFSETQ. The CDR3 here is CASSFTGNPPLHF. For the CDR3, the DNA is TGCGCCAGCAGCTTCACAGGGAACCCACCCCTCCACTTT.

The chain links TRBV9 to TRBJ2-7, with D possibly being TRBD2 (7 bases). The CDR3 consists of 14 residues. V gave up 3 bases and J gave up 2 bases, with 12 bases separating them. CDR1 is SGDLS, CDR2 YYNGEE, per germline. CDR3 protein: CASSAGGLTYEQYF. CDR3 DNA: TGTGCCAGCAGCGCCGGGGGGCTTACCTACGAGCAGTACTTC.

The V gene is TRBV29-1, the J gene TRBJ2-5; 8 bases align to TRBD2. Germline CDR1 reads SQVTM; CDR2 reads ANQGSEA. The V segment lost 4 bases and the J segment 7 bases; nucleotides outside the gene matches: 11. The CDR3 contains 14 residues. DNA for the CDR3: TGCAGCGTTGGGTTTAATAGCGGGATCGGGACCCAGTACTTC. This codes for CSVGFNSGIGTQYF.